These 30 T cell receptor beta chains were all obtained from the same sample, sequenced in a study of cytomegalovirus exposure and HLA in healthy donors. Primers: 60 Vbeta forward and 13 Jbeta reverse. The method was immunoSEQ multiplex PCR; TCRdb's version includes in-frame clones alone and lacks a portion of them. Of approximately 210,000 clones listed, around 79% are singletons. Sequenced input: PBMCs. Every receptor here comes from a male donor in good health and CMV-seropositive.

Here the CDR3 DNA reads TGTGCCAGCAGTCACCGACTGGAAAAACTGTTTTTT. Protein product: CASSHRLEKLFF. This rearrangement joins TRBV27 to TRBJ1-4; D ambiguous. The CDR3 extends over 12 amino acids. Trimming shortened V by 5 bases and J by 8 bases, and 9 bases separated the two germline ends. Per germline, CDR1 MNHEY and CDR2 SMNVEV (reference sequence).

This clone has a single count. V gene TRBV27 combines with J gene TRBJ2-2; no firm D call. Trimming removed 7 bases from V and 6 bases from J, with 18 bases in between. CDR1 and CDR2 from the germline V gene are MNHEY and SMNVEV (reference sequence). The CDR3 extends over 15 amino acids. The CDR3 loop reads CASTQTLSVPGELFF. The DNA of the CDR3 is TGTGCCAGCACCCAAACCCTCTCAGTCCCCGGGGAGCTGTTTTTT.

V usage is TRBV6-5 and J usage is TRBJ1-3; D uncertain. The CDR3 is 11 residues long. CDR1 and CDR2 from the germline V gene are MNHEY and SVGAGI. V was cut by 5 bases and J by 6 bases, with 5 bases left in between. The CDR3 DNA follows: TGTGCCAGCAGTACAGAAAACACCATATATTTT. It yields the protein CASSTENTIYF.

The V and J genes are TRBV4-3 and TRBJ2-7; 9 bases line up with TRBD1. CDR3 length: 14 amino acids. Germline assignment: CDR1 LGHNA and CDR2 YSLEER. V lost 4 bases and J lost 2; bases outside the gene matches: 3. The CDR3 DNA sequence: TGCGCCAGCAGCCCCCGGACAGGGGCCTACGAGCAGTACTTC. It encodes CASSPRTGAYEQYF.

In this sample, this clone turned up once. The chain carries TRBV6-1 and TRBJ1-1; possibly TRBD1 for D (6 bases). CDR3 length equals 12 residues. Looked up from germline, CDR1 is MNHNS and CDR2 is SASEGT. The V gene lost 8 bases and the J gene lost 7 bases, with 14 bases spanning the gap. The CDR3 bases are TGTGCCAGCGGGCGGGGGGGCCTTGAAGCTTTCTTT. Encoded protein: CASGRGGLEAFF.

The chain uses TRBV7-9 and TRBJ2-1, with D possibly being TRBD2 (6 bases). V lost 5 bases, J lost 8 bases, and 13 bases lay in between. Germline V gene sequence: CDR1 SEHNR, CDR2 FQNEAQ (reference sequence). This CDR3 has 13 amino acids. CDR3 coding DNA: TGTGCCAGCAGCCCCGGGAGTTACTATGAGCAGTTCTTC. This sequence encodes CASSPGSYYEQFF. The whole variable domain, filled in from reference TRBV7-9 and TRBJ2-1, reads DTGVSQNPRHKITKRGQNVTFRCDPISEHNRLYWYRQTLGQGPEFLTYFQNEAQLEKSRLLSDRFSAERPKGSFSTLEIQRTEQGDSAMYLCASSPGSYYEQFFGPGTRLTVL.

DNA for the CDR3: TGTGCCTGGAGTGTACTCGGGATATATAATGAAAAACTGTTTTTT. This sequence encodes CAWSVLGIYNEKLFF. This chain links TRBV30 with TRBJ1-4, with D uncertain. This CDR3 comprises 15 residues. Germline CDR1 reads GTSNPN; CDR2 reads SVGIG (reference sequence). Trimming took off 0 bases at V and 4 bases at J, with 12 bases between the two ends.

This clone came up a few times. The rearrangement joins TRBV7-2 to TRBJ1-5; D gene uncertain. CDR3 length: 14 amino acids. Germline V gene lookup returns CDR1 SGHTA and CDR2 FQGNSA. V lost 1 base to trimming and J lost 0 bases, with 4 bases between them. CDR3 protein: CASSLGDSNQPQHF. DNA for the CDR3: TGTGCCAGCAGCTTAGGAGATAGCAATCAGCCCCAGCATTTT. Variable domain in full (rest from reference TRBV7-2 and TRBJ1-5): GAGVSQSPSNKVTEKGKDVELRCDPISGHTALYWYRQSLGQGLEFLIYFQGNSAPDKSGLPSDRFSAERTGGSVSTLTIQRTQQEDSAVYLCASSLGDSNQPQHFGDGTRLSIL.

The chain combines TRBV7-9 with TRBJ1-2; tentative D call: TRBD1 (5 bases). V gave up 3 bases and J gave up 7 bases, with 21 bases separating them. The V gene's germline CDR1 is SEHNR and CDR2 FQNEAQ (reference sequence). This CDR3 comprises 16 residues. The CDR3 nucleotides read TGTGCCAGCAGCTTTACCGGGGGATCCGCGAGGAGTGGCTACACCTTC. Translating it yields CASSFTGGSARSGYTF.

DNA for the CDR3: TGTGCCAGCAGCGTAGGCTCGACTAGCGGGAGGGAGGGGCGGGAGACCCAGTACTTC. Translated: CASSVGSTSGREGRETQYF. The chain carries TRBV9 and TRBJ2-5; 14 nucleotides line up with TRBD2. The trim removed 0 bases at V and 5 bases at J, leaving 12 bases unmatched. This CDR3 is 19 amino acids long. The germline gives CDR1 SGDLS, CDR2 YYNGEE.

The genes are TRBV19 and TRBJ2-5, with 15 bases lining up with TRBD2. This CDR3 spans 16 amino acids. V trimming: 5 bases; J trimming: 3 bases; junction bases outside the gene matches: 4. In germline, CDR1 is LNHDA, CDR2 SQIVND (reference sequence). As DNA, the CDR3 is TGTGCCAGTAGTTTCGGACTAGCGGGAGGGGAAGAGACCCAGTACTTC. This encodes CASSFGLAGGEETQYF. The complete variable domain, with remaining parts taken from reference TRBV19 and TRBJ2-5, reads DGGITQSPKYLFRKEGQNVTLSCEQNLNHDAMYWYRQDPGQGLRLIYYSQIVNDFQKGDIAEGYSVSREKKESFPLTVTSAQKNPTAFYLCASSFGLAGGEETQYFGPGTRLLVL.

The chain uses TRBV19 and TRBJ2-7; TRBD2 agrees at 7 bases. Trimming took 3 bases from V and 6 from J; bases not matched to a gene: 8. CDR3 length: 14 amino acids. CDR1 and CDR2 from the germline V gene are LNHDA and SQIVND (reference sequence). In DNA, the CDR3 is TGTGCCAGTAGTATTACCAGCGGGGACCTCGAGCAGTACTTC. Its translation is CASSITSGDLEQYF.

The V call is TRBV6-5, the J call TRBJ2-5, with 12 bases that match TRBD2. The CDR3 is 15 amino acids. Trimming removed 4 bases from V and 2 bases from J; junction bases left unmatched: 2. CDR1 and CDR2 from the germline V gene are MNHEY and SVGAGI. The CDR3 loop is CASSSGTSGQETQYF. CDR3 DNA sequence: TGTGCCAGCAGTTCGGGGACTAGCGGGCAAGAGACCCAGTACTTC.

The DNA of the CDR3 is TGTGCCAGCTCACCTTATGAACAGGGCGTTTCCTACGAGCAGTACTTC. Translating gives CASSPYEQGVSYEQYF. The chain is built from TRBV18 and TRBJ2-7; D perhaps matches TRBD1 (6 bases). Trimming removed 3 bases at V and 1 base at J, with 16 bases between. This CDR3 is 16 amino acids long. Germline CDR1 KGHSH, CDR2 LQKENI.

The chain is built from TRBV6-6 and TRBJ1-1; TRBD1 is a possible D gene (6 bases). The CDR3 runs 10 residues. V was cut by 9 bases and J by 6 bases, with 8 bases left in between. Germline CDR1 reads MNHNY; CDR2 reads SVGAGI (reference sequence). The CDR3 region is CARYRAEAFF. The CDR3 coding sequence is TGTGCCAGATACAGGGCTGAAGCTTTCTTT.

The rearrangement links TRBV11-2 to TRBJ1-1; maybe TRBD1 (5 bases). The V gene's germline CDR1 is SGHAT and CDR2 FQNNGV. Trimming left V 0 bases short and J 2 bases short, with 19 bases between. This CDR3 spans 18 amino acids. CDR3 nucleotides: TGTGCCAGCAGCTTAGACGGCTTGGGGCCAACAGTTAACACTGAAGCTTTCTTT. As protein: CASSLDGLGPTVNTEAFF.

In the case of this clone: Its ends do not fully match the called genes, so a read error is possible. The chain couples TRBV7-9 to TRBJ2-5; 11 nucleotides agree with TRBD2. The CDR3 loop spans 16 amino acids. Germline V CDR1 and CDR2: SEHNR, FQNEAQ (reference sequence). Here the CDR3 DNA reads TGTTCCAGCAGCCCGCTGGGACTAGCGGAGAAAGAGACCCAGTACTTC. Translated: CSSSPLGLAEKETQYF.

The chain combines TRBV19 with TRBJ1-3, with TRBD1 identical over 7 bases. The germline CDR1 and CDR2 sequences are LNHDA and SQIVND (reference sequence). The V segment lost 6 bases and the J segment 0 bases; nucleotides outside the gene matches: 8. The CDR3 totals 16 residues. The CDR3 coding sequence is TGTGCCAGTAGCACTTCGGGACAGATCTCTGGAAACACCATATATTTT. Translating gives CASSTSGQISGNTIYF.

This chain joins TRBV7-3 and TRBJ2-5, with TRBD2 identical over 9 bases. After removal of 2 bases from V and 4 bases from J, the junction contained 5 bases not matched to a gene. The germline gives CDR1 SGHTA, CDR2 FQGTGA. The CDR3 totals 15 residues. The CDR3 spells CASSLGGRAGETQYF. As DNA, the CDR3 is TGTGCCAGCAGCTTAGGCGGGAGGGCCGGAGAGACCCAGTACTTC.

This sequence joins TRBV19 and TRBJ2-1; the match to TRBD2 covers 8 bases. The CDR3 length is 15 residues. Germline values: CDR1 LNHDA, CDR2 SQIVND (reference sequence). V lost 1 base and J lost 3; bases outside the gene matches: 2. The CDR3 DNA follows: TGTGCCAGTAGTATAGGCACTAGCGGCTACAATGAGCAGTTCTTC. As protein: CASSIGTSGYNEQFF.

Remarks on this clone: Given the absence of the conserved phenylalanine or tryptophan at the CDR3 end, a read error is likely. It is unclear where the CDR3 begins or ends on the DNA, so no DNA is shown, and the CDR3 is as TCRdb lists it. The V call is TRBV20-1, the J call TRBJ2-3; the table's D call of TRBD2 was not tested on the DNA. The CDR3 adds up to 11 amino acids, both ends counted. Per the germline V gene, CDR1 is DFQATT and CDR2 is SNEGSKA (reference sequence). The CDR3: CSARQRLSSAL.

V usage is TRBV14 and J usage is TRBJ2-7; tentative D call: TRBD2 (5 bases). Germline V gene data show CDR1 as SGHDN and CDR2 as FVKESK. V was trimmed by 1 base and J by 6 bases, leaving 13 bases between them. This CDR3 has 14 residues. The CDR3 loop is CASSQAGFFGEQYF. The CDR3 DNA is TGTGCCAGCAGCCAAGCGGGATTTTTTGGCGAGCAGTACTTC.

This chain connects TRBV6-5 to TRBJ1-2; D not certain. Germline CDR1 is MNHEY and CDR2 is SVGAGI. The V gene lost 4 bases and the J gene lost 8 bases, with 5 bases spanning the gap. This CDR3 contains 10 residues. The CDR3 protein is CASSSRGYTF. DNA for the CDR3: TGTGCCAGCAGTTCGAGGGGCTACACCTTC.

The gene calls are TRBV11-2 and TRBJ2-2, with 9 bases aligning to TRBD1. Germline CDR1 reads SGHAT; CDR2 reads FQNNGV. Losses at the gene ends were 5 bases for V and 3 bases for J; bases not matched to a gene: 10. There are 17 residues in the CDR3. CDR3: CASSEAPGQGYTGELFF. As DNA, the CDR3 is TGTGCCAGCAGCGAAGCCCCGGGACAGGGATACACCGGGGAGCTGTTTTTT. Complete variable domain (other parts from reference TRBV11-2 and TRBJ2-2): EAGVAQSPRYKIIEKRQSVAFWCNPISGHATLYWYQQILGQGPKLLIQFQNNGVVDDSQLPKDRFSAERLKGVDSTLKIQPAKLEDSAVYLCASSEAPGQGYTGELFFGEGSRLTVL.

The V gene is TRBV5-4, the J gene TRBJ2-5; D not certain. The CDR3 runs 12 residues. Germline V gene lookup returns CDR1 SGHNT and CDR2 YYREEE (reference sequence). The V gene lost 6 bases and the J gene lost 4 bases, with 10 bases spanning the gap. The CDR3 DNA sequence: TGTGCCAGCAACCAATTCGGAGAGACCCAGTACTTC. It encodes CASNQFGETQYF.

The J gene is TRBJ2-1, the V gene TRBV28; D call uncertain. Trimming stripped 4 bases from V and 7 bases from J, with 5 bases between. CDR1 is MDHEN, CDR2 SYDVKM, per germline. The length of the CDR3 is 11 residues. This CDR3 reads CASSSPNEQFF. The CDR3 coding sequence is TGTGCCAGCAGTTCCCCGAATGAGCAGTTCTTC.

This chain joins TRBV5-1 and TRBJ2-3; TRBD1 might be the D (8 bases). The ends were cut back, 4 bases at V and 4 bases at J, with 16 bases in the middle. CDR1 and CDR2 from the germline V gene are SGHRS and YFSETQ. The length of the CDR3 is 15 residues. CDR3 sequence reads: CASSRDRGGADTQYF. For the CDR3, the DNA is TGCGCCAGCAGCCGCGACAGGGGAGGGGCAGATACGCAGTATTTT.

The chain is built from TRBV9 and TRBJ2-2; TRBD2 might be the D (7 bases). The CDR3 loop spans 15 amino acids. With 4 bases removed from V and 3 bases from J, the gap between germline ends came to 13 bases. Germline-derived CDR1 and CDR2 are SGDLS and YYNGEE. CDR3 protein: CASSRRGADTGELFF. DNA of the CDR3: TGTGCCAGCAGCCGACGGGGGGCGGACACCGGGGAGCTGTTTTTT.

The chain couples TRBV6-5 to TRBJ2-5; TRBD1 matches at 9 bases. Germline V gene lookup returns CDR1 MNHEY and CDR2 SVGAGI. This CDR3 region has 14 residues. Trimming took 5 bases from V and 4 from J; bases not matched to a gene: 5. The CDR3 nucleotides read TGTGCCAGCAGTCATGACAGGGGGAGAGAGACCCAGTACTTC. It codes for CASSHDRGRETQYF.

The chain uses TRBV4-2 and TRBJ2-2; TRBD1 aligns across 9 bases. CDR3 length equals 17 residues. J gave up 7 bases and V 3 bases, and 12 bases lay outside the gene matches. Germline V lookup: CDR1 LGHNA, CDR2 YNFKEQ. CDR3 DNA sequence: TGTGCCAGCAGCCAGATCACCGGGACAGGGATTGACGGGGAGCTGTTTTTT. Its translation: CASSQITGTGIDGELFF.